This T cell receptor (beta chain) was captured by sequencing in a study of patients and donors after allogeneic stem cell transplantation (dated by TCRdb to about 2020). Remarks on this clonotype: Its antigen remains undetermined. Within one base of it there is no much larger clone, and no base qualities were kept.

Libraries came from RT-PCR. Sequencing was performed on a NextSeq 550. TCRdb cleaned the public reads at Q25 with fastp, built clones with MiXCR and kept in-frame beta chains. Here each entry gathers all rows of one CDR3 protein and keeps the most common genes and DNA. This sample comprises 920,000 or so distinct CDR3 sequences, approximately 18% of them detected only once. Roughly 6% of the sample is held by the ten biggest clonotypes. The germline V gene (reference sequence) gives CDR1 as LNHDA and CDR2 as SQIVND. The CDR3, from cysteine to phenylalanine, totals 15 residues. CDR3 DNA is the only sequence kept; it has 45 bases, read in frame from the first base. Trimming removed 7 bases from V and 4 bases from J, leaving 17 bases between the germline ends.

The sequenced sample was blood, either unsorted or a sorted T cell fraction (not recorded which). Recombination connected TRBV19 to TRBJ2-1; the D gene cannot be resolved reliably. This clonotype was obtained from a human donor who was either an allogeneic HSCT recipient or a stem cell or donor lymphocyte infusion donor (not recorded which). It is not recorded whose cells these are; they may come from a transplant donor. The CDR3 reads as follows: CASTFGQLGYNEQFF. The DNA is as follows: TGTGCCAGTACCTTCGGGCAGCTGGGGTACAATGAGCAGTTCTTC.